The 12 T cell receptor beta chains listed next were all sequenced from one sample in a study of T cells after yellow fever vaccination (dated 2019 in TCRdb). Receptor libraries were prepared by 5' RACE. The instrument given in TCRdb is Illumina HiSeq 2500. TCRdb cleaned the public reads at Q25 with fastp, built clones with MiXCR and kept in-frame beta chains. Rows merge per CDR3 protein into single entries with the most common DNA and genes. The table for this sample lists hundreds of thousands of distinct CDR3 sequences; approximately 9% of them were counted only once. Clones ranked in the top ten supply roughly 17% of the sample. What the treatment or condition label conveys for this sample: live attenuated yellow fever vaccine strain. Here the sequenced sample was PBMCs, taken on the day of the first yellow fever vaccination. Source of these receptors: a man between 18 and 29 years old who received the YFV17D yellow fever vaccine.

This clonotype was seen many times. The genes are TRBV3-1 and TRBJ1-1; possible D gene TRBD1, 5 bases. The germline gives CDR1 LGHDT, CDR2 YNNKEL (reference sequence). V shed 3 bases and J shed 5 bases, with 13 bases lying between them. The CDR3 has 14 amino acids. In DNA form, the CDR3 reads TGTGCCAGCAGCCATACGGGGGAGGGGACTGAAGCTTTCTTT. Protein: CASSHTGEGTEAFF.

There are a few counts of this clonotype. V gene TRBV11-2 combines with J gene TRBJ1-3; weak D call: TRBD1 (5 bases). CDR1 and CDR2 from the germline V gene are SGHAT and FQNNGV. V was cut by 6 bases and J by 4 bases, with 19 bases left in between. The length of the CDR3 is 16 residues. CDR3 bases: TGTGCCAGCAGTATAGTTCCAGGGAGAATCGGAAACACCATATATTTT. It yields the protein CASSIVPGRIGNTIYF. Filled out from reference TRBV11-2 and TRBJ1-3, the complete variable domain reads EAGVAQSPRYKIIEKRQSVAFWCNPISGHATLYWYQQILGQGPKLLIQFQNNGVVDDSQLPKDRFSAERLKGVDSTLKIQPAKLEDSAVYLCASSIVPGRIGNTIYFGEGSWLTVV.

This clonotype was found many times. The rearrangement uses TRBV12-3 or TRBV12-4 and TRBJ1-5; the match to TRBD1 covers 7 bases. There are 15 residues in the CDR3. V lost 8 bases, J lost 2 bases, and 9 bases stayed unmatched. In nucleotides, the CDR3 is TGTGCCAGCTCCACAGGGGAGATCGGCAATCAGCCCCAGCATTTT. Translating gives CASSTGEIGNQPQHF.

This clonotype was picked up a small number of times. At one boundary the junction diverges from the germline segment, which might be a read error. The chain employs TRBV29-1 and TRBJ2-3; D is unresolved. CDR1 SQVTM and CDR2 ANQGSEA come from the germline V gene. CDR3 size: 13 residues. The DNA for the CDR3 is TGCAGCGTTGTATCACATGAGAAAGATGCGCAGTATTTT. Its protein is CSVVSHEKDAQYF.

V gene TRBV24-1 combines with J gene TRBJ2-2; D gene unclear. This CDR3 region has 15 residues. Germline assignment: CDR1 KGHDR and CDR2 SFDVKD. Trimming shortened V by 6 bases and J by 1 base, and 11 bases separated the two germline ends. CDR3 residues: CATSPDALNTGELFF. CDR3 nucleotide sequence: TGTGCCACCAGTCCGGACGCCCTGAACACCGGGGAGCTGTTTTTT.

This clonotype appeared a few times. The V call is TRBV5-1, the J call TRBJ2-7, with D perhaps being TRBD1 or TRBD2 (5 bases each). In germline, CDR1 is SGHRS, CDR2 YFSETQ. The CDR3 is 13 amino acids. Trimming pared 4 bases from V and 0 bases from J, leaving 8 bases between. The CDR3 is CASSEGPSYEQYV. DNA of the CDR3: TGCGCCAGCAGCGAGGGACCCTCCTACGAGCAGTACGTC.

The chain combines TRBV5-4 with TRBJ2-7, with TRBD2 matching 7 bases. The V gene's germline CDR1 is SGHNT and CDR2 YYREEE (reference sequence). The CDR3 extends over 16 amino acids. The ends lost 0 bases at V and 4 bases at J; junction bases unmatched: 10. The CDR3 sequence: CASSLGGGQEGYEQYF. The CDR3 DNA is TGTGCCAGCAGCTTGGGCGGGGGTCAAGAGGGGTACGAGCAGTACTTC. Full variable domain (missing parts from reference TRBV5-4 and TRBJ2-7): ETGVTQSPTHLIKTRGQQVTLRCSSQSGHNTVSWYQQALGQGPQFIFQYYREEENGRGNFPPRFSGLQFPNYSSELNVNALELDDSALYLCASSLGGGQEGYEQYFGPGTRLTVT.

This clonotype was seen repeatedly, ten times or more. The chain is built from TRBV5-1 and TRBJ2-3; 10 bases are a match to TRBD2. Germline loops: CDR1 SGHRS, CDR2 YFSETQ. The CDR3 has 14 residues. With V trimmed by 4 bases and J by 4 bases, 3 bases remained unmatched. The CDR3 region has the DNA TGCGCCAGCAGCGAGGGACTAGCGTCAGATACGCAGTATTTT. Its translation is CASSEGLASDTQYF.

Ten or more counts support this clonotype. The V gene is TRBV4-1, the J gene TRBJ1-5, with D unresolved. The germline V gene has CDR1 MGHRA and CDR2 YSYEKL. The CDR3 has 13 amino acids. Between the trimmed V and J ends, which lost 5 bases and 5 bases, there was a span of 10 bases. The CDR3 sequence: CASSVQLDQPQHF. The CDR3 nucleotides read TGCGCCAGCAGCGTACAGCTAGATCAGCCCCAGCATTTT.

This clonotype has a handful of counts. V is TRBV4-2 and J is TRBJ1-5, with D uncertain. Trimming removed 4 bases from V and 2 bases from J, with 15 bases in between. This CDR3 region has 16 residues. Looked up from germline, CDR1 is LGHNA and CDR2 is YNFKEQ. This CDR3 is CASSPAGARGNQPQHF. DNA for the CDR3: TGTGCCAGCAGCCCTGCGGGAGCAAGGGGCAATCAGCCCCAGCATTTT.

The sample holds a few counts of this clonotype. The V and J genes are TRBV18 and TRBJ1-6; D is undetermined. Germline loops: CDR1 KGHSH, CDR2 LQKENI. Trimming took off 0 bases at V and 5 bases at J, with 14 bases between the two ends. The CDR3 has 17 residues. CDR3 DNA sequence: TGTGCCAGCTCACCACCGAATTCAGATTTGAATAATTCACCCCTCCACTTT. It codes for CASSPPNSDLNNSPLHF.

This clonotype was picked up many times. This sequence joins TRBV5-1 and TRBJ1-1; 9 positions agree with TRBD1. This CDR3 has 16 amino acids. Per the germline V gene, CDR1 is SGHRS and CDR2 is YFSETQ. V gave up 2 bases and J gave up 1 base; unmatched junction bases: 6. The CDR3 nucleotides are TGCGCCAGCAGCTTCGGAGGACAGGGGCCGAACACTGAAGCTTTCTTT. Its protein is CASSFGGQGPNTEAFF.